The clone carrying this T cell receptor beta chain was detected many times. In patients chosen for sequencing, flow cytometry had shown CD8+CD57+ cell expansion. This entry belongs to a study of CD8+CD57+ T cells in acquired aplastic anemia. Overall study context: Sorted cells (CD4+ and CD8+) yielded DNA amounts that averaged approximately 3.1 ug.

It was genomic DNA that served as the template for profiling TCR beta VDJ and CDR3. TCRdb reprocessed the reads via MiXCR and lists one record per CDR3 protein. The top ten clones hold 0.82% of a sample with roughly 500,000 distinct CDR3 sequences, around a third of them seen once. The CDR3 spans 13 residues. The J segment lost 2 bases and the V segment lost 6 bases, leaving 3 bases of the junction unmatched. From germline, CDR1 is DFQATT and CDR2 SNEGSKA (reference sequence). This TCR was sampled from a human donor with aplastic anemia. The genes are TRBV20-1 and TRBJ2-3, with 9 bases fitting TRBD2. Material: sorted CD4+, CD8+, or CD8+CD57+ T cells (not recorded which) from PBMCs. CDR3 sequence: CSARGGVTDTQYF. CDR3 nucleotide sequence: TGCAGTGCGCGGGGGGGCGTCACAGATACGCAGTATTTT.